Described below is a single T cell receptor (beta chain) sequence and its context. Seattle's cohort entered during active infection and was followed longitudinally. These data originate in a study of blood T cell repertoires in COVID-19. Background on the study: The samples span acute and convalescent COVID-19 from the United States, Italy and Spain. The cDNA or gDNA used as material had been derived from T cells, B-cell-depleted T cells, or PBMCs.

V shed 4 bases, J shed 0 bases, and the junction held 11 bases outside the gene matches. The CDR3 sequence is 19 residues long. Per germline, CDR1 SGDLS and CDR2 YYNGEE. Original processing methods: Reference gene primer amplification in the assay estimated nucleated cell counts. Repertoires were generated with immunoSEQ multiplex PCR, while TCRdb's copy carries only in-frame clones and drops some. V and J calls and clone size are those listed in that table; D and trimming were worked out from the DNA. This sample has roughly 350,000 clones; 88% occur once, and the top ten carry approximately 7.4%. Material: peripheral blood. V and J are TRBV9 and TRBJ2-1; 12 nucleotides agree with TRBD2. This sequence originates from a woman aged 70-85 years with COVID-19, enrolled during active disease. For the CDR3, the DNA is TGTGCCAGCAGCCTAAGACTAGCGGGGGCCTATCTCTCCTACAATGAGCAGTTCTTC. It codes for CASSLRLAGAYLSYNEQFF.